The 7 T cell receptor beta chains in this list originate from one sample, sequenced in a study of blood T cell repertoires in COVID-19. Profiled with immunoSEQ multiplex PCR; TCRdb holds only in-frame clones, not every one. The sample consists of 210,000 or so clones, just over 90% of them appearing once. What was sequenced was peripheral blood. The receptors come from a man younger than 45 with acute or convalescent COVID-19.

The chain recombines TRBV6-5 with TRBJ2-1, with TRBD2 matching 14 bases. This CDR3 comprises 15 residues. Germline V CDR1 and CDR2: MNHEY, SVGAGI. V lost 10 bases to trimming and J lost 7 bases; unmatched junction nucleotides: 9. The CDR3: CATIPRLAGGNEQFF. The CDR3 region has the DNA TGTGCCACTATCCCAAGACTAGCGGGGGGGAATGAGCAGTTCTTC.

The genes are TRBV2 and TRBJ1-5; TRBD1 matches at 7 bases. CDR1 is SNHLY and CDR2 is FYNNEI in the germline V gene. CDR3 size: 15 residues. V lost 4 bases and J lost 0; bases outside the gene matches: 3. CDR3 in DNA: TGTGCCAGCAGTGTAACAGGGGCTAGCAATCAGCCCCAGCATTTT. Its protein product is CASSVTGASNQPQHF.

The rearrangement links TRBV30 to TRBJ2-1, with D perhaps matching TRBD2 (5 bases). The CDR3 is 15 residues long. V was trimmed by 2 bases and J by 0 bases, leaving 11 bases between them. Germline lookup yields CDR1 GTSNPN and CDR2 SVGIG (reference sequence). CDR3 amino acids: CAWSLRGSSYNEQFF. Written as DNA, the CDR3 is TGTGCCTGGAGTCTCCGGGGAAGCTCCTACAATGAGCAGTTCTTC.

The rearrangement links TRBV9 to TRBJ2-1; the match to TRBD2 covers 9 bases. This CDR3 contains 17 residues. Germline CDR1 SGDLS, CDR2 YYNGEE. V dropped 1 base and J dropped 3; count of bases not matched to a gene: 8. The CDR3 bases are TGTGCCAGCAGCGTATCAGCGGGAGGTGAGGGCTACAATGAGCAGTTCTTC. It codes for CASSVSAGGEGYNEQFF.

Here the CDR3 reads CASSLVRNDGYTF. In nucleotides, the CDR3 is TGTGCCAGCAGTTTAGTCAGAAACGATGGCTACACCTTC. The chain is built from TRBV12-3 or TRBV12-4 and TRBJ1-2; D remains ambiguous. V was shortened by 1 base and J by 6 bases, with 9 bases between the two germline ends. This CDR3 region has 13 residues.

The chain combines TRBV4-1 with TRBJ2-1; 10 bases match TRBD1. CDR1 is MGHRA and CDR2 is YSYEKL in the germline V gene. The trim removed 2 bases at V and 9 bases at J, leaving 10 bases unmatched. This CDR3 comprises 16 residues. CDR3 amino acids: CASSQPGQGFTGEQFF. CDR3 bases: TGCGCCAGCAGCCAACCGGGACAGGGGTTCACGGGTGAGCAGTTCTTC.

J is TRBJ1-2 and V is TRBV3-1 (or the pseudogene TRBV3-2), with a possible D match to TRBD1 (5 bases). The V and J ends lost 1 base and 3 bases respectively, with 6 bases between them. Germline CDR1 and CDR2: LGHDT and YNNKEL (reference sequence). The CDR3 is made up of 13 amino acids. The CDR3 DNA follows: TGTGCCAGCAGCCAAGGGACACACTATGGCTACACCTTC. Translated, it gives CASSQGTHYGYTF.